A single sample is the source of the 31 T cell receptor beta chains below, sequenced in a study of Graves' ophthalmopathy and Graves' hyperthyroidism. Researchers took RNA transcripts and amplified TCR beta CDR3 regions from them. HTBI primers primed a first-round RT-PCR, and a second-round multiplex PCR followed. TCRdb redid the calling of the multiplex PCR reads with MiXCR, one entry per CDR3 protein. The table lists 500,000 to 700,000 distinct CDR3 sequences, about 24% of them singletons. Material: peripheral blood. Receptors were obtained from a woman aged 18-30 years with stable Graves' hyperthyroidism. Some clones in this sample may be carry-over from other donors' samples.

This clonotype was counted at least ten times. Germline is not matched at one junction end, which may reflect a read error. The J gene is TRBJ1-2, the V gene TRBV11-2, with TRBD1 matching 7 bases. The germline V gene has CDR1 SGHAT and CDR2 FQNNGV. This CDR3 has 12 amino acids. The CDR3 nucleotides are TGTGCCAGCAGCCCTAACAGGGGCTGGGCCCGCTTC. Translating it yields CASSPNRGWARF.

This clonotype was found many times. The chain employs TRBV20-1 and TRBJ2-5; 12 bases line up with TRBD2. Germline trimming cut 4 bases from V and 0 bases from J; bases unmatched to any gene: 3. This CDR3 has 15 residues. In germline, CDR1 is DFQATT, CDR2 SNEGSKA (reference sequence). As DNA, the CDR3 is TGCAGTGCTACACGACTAGCGGGAGACCAAGAGACCCAGTACTTC. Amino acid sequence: CSATRLAGDQETQYF.

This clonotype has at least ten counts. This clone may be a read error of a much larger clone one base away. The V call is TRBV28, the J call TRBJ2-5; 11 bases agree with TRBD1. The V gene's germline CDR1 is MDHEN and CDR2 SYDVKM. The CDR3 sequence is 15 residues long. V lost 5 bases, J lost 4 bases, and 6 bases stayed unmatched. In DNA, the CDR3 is TGTGCCAGCAGTCAACGGACAGGGGGCCCAGAGACCCAGTACTTC. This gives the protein CASSQRTGGPETQYF. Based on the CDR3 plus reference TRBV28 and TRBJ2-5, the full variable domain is DVKVTQSSRYLVKRTGEKVFLECVQDMDHENMFWYRQDPGLGLRLIYFSYDVKMKEKGDIPEGYSVSREKKERFSLILESASTNQTSMYLCASSQRTGGPETQYFGPGTRLLVL.

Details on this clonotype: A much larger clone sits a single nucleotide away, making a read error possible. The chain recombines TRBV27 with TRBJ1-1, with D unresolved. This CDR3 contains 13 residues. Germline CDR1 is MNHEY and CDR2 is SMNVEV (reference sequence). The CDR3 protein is CASGPEMNTEALF. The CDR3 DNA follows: TGTGCCAGCGGGCCGGAGATGAACACTGAAGCTCTCTTT.

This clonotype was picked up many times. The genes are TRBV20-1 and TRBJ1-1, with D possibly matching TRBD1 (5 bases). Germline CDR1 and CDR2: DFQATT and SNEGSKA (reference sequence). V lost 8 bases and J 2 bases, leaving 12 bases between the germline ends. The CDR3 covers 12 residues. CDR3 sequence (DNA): TGCAGTTCTTGGGGGGGAAACACTGAAGCTTTCTTT. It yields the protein CSSWGGNTEAFF.

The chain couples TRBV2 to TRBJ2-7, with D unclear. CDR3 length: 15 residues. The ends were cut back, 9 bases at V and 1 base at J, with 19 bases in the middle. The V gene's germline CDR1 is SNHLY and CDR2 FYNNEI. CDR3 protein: CASSPISGWSYEQYF. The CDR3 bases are TGTGCCAGTAGCCCGATTTCAGGTTGGTCCTACGAGCAGTACTTC.

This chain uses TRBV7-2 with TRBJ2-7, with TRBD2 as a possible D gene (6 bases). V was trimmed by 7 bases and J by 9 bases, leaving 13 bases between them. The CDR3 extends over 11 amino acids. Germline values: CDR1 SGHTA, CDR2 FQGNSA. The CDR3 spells CASIFWGGQYF. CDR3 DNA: TGTGCCAGCATTTTCTGGGGAGGGCAGTACTTC.

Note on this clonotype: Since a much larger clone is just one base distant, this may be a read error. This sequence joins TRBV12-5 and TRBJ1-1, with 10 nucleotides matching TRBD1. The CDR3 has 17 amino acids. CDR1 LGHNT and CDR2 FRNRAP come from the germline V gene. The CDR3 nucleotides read TGTGCTAGTGGTTTGAGCAGTCGGGACAGGGGTTACCCTGAAGCTTGCTTT. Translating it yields CASGLSSRDRGYPEACF.

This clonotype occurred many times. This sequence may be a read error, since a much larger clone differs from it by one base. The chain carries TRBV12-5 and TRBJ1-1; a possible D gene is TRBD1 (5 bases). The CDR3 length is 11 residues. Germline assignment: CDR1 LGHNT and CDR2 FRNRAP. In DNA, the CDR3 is TGTGCTAGTGGTTTGTCGGGGGAAGCTTCCTTT. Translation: CASGLSGEASF.

CDR3 residues: CAWNPRDGNSYEQYF. CDR3 DNA: TGTGCCTGGAACCCCCGGGACGGCAACTCCTACGAGCAGTACTTC. The V call is TRBV30, the J call TRBJ2-7; either TRBD1 or TRBD2 may fit D (5 bases each). V shed 4 bases and J shed 0 bases, with 16 bases lying between them. Germline CDR1 GTSNPN, CDR2 SVGIG (reference sequence). This CDR3 is 15 amino acids long.

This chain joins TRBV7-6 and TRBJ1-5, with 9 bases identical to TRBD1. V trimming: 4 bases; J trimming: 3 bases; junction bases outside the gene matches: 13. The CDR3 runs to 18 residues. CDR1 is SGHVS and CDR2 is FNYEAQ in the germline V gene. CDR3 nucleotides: TGTGCCAGCAGCTCAACACACCGGACAGGGGTATCCAATCAGCCCCAGCATTTT. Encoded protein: CASSSTHRTGVSNQPQHF.

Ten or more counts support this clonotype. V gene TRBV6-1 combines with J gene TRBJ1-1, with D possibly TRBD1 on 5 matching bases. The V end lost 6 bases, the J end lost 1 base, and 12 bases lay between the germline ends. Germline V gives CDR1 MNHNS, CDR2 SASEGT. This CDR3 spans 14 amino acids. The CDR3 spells CASSPEGTNTEAFF. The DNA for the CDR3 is TGTGCCAGCAGCCCGGAGGGGACGAACACTGAAGCTTTCTTT.

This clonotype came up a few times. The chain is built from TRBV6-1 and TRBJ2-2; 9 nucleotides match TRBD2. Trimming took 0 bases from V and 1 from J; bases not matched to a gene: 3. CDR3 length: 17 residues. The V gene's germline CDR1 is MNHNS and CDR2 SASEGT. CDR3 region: CASSEASGGVNTGELFF. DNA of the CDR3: TGTGCCAGCAGTGAAGCTAGCGGGGGAGTGAACACCGGGGAGCTGTTTTTT.

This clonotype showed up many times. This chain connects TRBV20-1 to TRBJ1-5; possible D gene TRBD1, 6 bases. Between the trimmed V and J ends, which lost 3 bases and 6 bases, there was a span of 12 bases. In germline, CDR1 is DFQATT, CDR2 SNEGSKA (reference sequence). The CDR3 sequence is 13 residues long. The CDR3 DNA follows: TGCAGTGCTAGGGAAGGGGGTGTTCAGCCCCAGCATTTT. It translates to CSAREGGVQPQHF.

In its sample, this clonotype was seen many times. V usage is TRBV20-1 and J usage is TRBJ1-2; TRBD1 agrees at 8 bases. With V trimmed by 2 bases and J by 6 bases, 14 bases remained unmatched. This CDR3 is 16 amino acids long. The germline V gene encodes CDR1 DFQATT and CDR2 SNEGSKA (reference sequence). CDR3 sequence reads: CSARWGGRGRTNGYTF. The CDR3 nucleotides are TGCAGTGCTAGATGGGGGGGCAGGGGGCGCACTAATGGCTACACCTTC.

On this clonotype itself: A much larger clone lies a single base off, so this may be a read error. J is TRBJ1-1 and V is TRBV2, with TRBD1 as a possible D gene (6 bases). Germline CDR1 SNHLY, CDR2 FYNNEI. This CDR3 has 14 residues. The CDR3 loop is CASRAQGEGAEALF. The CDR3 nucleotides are TGTGCCAGCAGGGCACAGGGCGAGGGAGCTGAAGCTCTCTTT.

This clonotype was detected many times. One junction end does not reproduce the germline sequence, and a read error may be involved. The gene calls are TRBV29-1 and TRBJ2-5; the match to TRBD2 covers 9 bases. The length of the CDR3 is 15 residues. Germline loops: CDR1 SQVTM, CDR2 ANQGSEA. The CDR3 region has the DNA TGCAGCGTGGAAGGGACTAGCCGGTACCAAGAGACCCAGTACTTC. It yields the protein CSVEGTSRYQETQYF.

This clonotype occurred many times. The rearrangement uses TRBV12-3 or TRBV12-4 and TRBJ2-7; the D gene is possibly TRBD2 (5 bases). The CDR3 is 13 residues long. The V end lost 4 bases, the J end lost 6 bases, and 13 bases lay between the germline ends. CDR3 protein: CASSSGLRSEQYF. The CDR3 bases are TGTGCCAGCAGTTCGGGATTGCGATCCGAGCAGTACTTC.

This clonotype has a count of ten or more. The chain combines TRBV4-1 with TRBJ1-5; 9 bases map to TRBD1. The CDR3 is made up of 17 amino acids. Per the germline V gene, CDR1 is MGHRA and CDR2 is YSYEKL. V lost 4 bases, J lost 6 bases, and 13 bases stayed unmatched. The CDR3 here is CASSLHADRGAFQPQHF. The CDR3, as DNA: TGCGCCAGCAGCCTACACGCGGACAGGGGCGCATTTCAGCCCCAGCATTTT.

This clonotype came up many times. CDR3 loop: CASTLWGPNQETQYF. CDR3 nucleotide sequence: TGTGCCAGCACCCTGTGGGGACCTAACCAAGAGACCCAGTACTTC. The genes are TRBV28 and TRBJ2-5; D possibly matches TRBD1 or TRBD2 (5 bases each). Trimming pared 7 bases from V and 0 bases from J, leaving 15 bases between. There are 15 residues in the CDR3. Germline V CDR1 and CDR2: MDHEN, SYDVKM.

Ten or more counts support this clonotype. The CDR3 protein is CSARGRAPRPYEQYF. The CDR3, as DNA: TGCAGTGCTAGGGGGCGGGCCCCTCGCCCCTACGAGCAGTACTTC. The chain combines TRBV20-1 with TRBJ2-7; D tentatively fits TRBD1 or TRBD2 (5 bases each). Between the trimmed V and J ends, which lost 3 bases and 2 bases, there was a span of 17 bases. In germline, CDR1 is DFQATT, CDR2 SNEGSKA (reference sequence). This CDR3 has 15 amino acids.

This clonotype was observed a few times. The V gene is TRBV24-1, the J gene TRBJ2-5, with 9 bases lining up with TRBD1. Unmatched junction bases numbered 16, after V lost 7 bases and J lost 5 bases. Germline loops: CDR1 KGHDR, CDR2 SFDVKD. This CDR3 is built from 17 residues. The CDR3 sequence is CATSSGGTGPLEETQYF. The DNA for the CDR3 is TGTGCCACCAGCTCCGGGGGGACAGGGCCTTTAGAGGAGACCCAGTACTTC.

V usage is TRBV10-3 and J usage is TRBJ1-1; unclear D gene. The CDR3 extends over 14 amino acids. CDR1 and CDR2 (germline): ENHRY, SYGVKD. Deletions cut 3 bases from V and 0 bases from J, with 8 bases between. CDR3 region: CAISDRVLNTEAFF. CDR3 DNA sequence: TGTGCCATCAGTGATAGGGTCCTGAACACTGAAGCTTTCTTT.

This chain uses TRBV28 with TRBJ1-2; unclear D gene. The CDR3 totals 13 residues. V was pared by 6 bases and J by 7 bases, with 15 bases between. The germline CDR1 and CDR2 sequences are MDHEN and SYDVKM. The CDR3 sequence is CASSPHSGSGYTF. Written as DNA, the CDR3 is TGTGCCAGCAGCCCCCACTCGGGGTCTGGCTACACCTTC.

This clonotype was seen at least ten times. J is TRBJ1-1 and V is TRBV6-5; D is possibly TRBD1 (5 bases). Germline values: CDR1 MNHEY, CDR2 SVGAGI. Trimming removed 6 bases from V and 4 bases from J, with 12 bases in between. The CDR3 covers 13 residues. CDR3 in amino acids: CASRPRGVTEAFF. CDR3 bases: TGTGCCAGCAGACCTCGGGGGGTCACTGAAGCTTTCTTT.

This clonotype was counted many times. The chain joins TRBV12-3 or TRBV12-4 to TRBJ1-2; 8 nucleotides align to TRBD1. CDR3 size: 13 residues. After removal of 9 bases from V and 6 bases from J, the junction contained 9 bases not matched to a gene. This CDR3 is CASQGAGDHGYTF. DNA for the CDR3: TGTGCCAGTCAGGGGGCGGGGGATCATGGCTACACCTTC.

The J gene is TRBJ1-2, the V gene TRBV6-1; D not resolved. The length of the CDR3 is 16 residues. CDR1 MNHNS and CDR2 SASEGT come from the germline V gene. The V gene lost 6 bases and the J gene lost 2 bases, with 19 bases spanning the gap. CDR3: CASRNTESLLNYGYTF. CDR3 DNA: TGTGCCAGCAGGAACACGGAAAGTCTGCTAAACTATGGCTACACCTTC.

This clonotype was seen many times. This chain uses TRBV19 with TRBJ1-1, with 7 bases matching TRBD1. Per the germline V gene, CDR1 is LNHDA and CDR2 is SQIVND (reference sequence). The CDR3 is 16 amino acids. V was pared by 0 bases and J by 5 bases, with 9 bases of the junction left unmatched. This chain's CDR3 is CASSIENLPGQTEAFF. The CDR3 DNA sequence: TGTGCCAGTAGTATAGAGAACTTACCGGGACAGACTGAAGCTTTCTTT.

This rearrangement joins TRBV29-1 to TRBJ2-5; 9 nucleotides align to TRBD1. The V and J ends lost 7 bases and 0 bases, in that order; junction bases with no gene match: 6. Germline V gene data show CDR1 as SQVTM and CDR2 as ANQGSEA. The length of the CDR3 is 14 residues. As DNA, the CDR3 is TGCAGCGGCCTGGGACAGGGCTACCAAGAGACCCAGTACTTC. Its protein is CSGLGQGYQETQYF.

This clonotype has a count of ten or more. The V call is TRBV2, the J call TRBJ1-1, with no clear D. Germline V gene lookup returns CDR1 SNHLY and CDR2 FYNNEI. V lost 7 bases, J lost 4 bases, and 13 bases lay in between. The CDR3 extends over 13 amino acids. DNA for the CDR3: TGTGCCAGCATTGCGATCTATACCACTGAAGCTTTCTTT. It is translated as CASIAIYTTEAFF.

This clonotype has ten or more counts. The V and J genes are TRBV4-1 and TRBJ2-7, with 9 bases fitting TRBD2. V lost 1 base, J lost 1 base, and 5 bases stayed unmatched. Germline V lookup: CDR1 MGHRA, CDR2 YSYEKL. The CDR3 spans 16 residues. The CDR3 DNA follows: TGCGCCAGCAGCCAAGCAGCTAGCGGGGAGTCCTACGAGCAGTACTTC. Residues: CASSQAASGESYEQYF.